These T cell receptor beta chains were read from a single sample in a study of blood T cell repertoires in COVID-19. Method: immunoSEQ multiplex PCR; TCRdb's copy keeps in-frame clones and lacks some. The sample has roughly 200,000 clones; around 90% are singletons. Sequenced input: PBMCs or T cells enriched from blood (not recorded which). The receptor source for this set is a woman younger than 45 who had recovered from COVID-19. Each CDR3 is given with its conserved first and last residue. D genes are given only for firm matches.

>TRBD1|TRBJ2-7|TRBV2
TGTGCCAGCAGTGGCGGACAGGGGGCTTCAGAAGACGAGTACTTC
CASSGGQGASEDEYF
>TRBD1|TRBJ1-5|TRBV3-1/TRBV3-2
TGTGCCAGCAGCCCACAGGGGCTGAATAGCAATCAGCCCCAGCATTTT
CASSPQGLNSNQPQHF
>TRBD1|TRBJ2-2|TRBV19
TGTGCCACGACAGGGGGCACCGGGGAGCTGTTTTTT
CATTGGTGELFF
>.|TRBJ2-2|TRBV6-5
TGTGCCAGCAGTTACCTAACTCCGAAGAACACCGGGGAGCTGTTTTTT
CASSYLTPKNTGELFF
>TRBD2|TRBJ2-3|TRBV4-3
TGCGCCAGCAGCCAAGAGAATGCAGCGGGGCTCACAGATACGCAGTATTTT
CASSQENAAGLTDTQYF
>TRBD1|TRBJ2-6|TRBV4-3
TGCGCCAGCGGGACAGGGGACTCTGGGGCCAACGTCCTGACTTTC
CASGTGDSGANVLTF
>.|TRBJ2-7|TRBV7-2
TGTGCCAGCAGCTTAGGAGGTATCTACGAGCAGTACTTC
CASSLGGIYEQYF
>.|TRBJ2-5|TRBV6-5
TGTGCCAGCTCAGTGGGCCCGAACCACCAAGAGACCCAGTACTTC
CASSVGPNHQETQYF
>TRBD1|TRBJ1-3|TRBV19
TGTGCCAGTAGTCGGGACAGGGGAGGAGACACCATATATTTT
CASSRDRGGDTIYF
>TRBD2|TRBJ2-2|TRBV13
TGTGCCAGCAGCCGCCCGGGGGGGCTGTTCGGGGAGCTGTTTTTT
CASSRPGGLFGELFF
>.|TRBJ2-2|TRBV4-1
TGCGCCAGCAGCCCGACAGGCCCGAACACCGGGGAGCTGTTTTTT
CASSPTGPNTGELFF
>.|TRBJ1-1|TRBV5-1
TGCGCCAGCAGCTTCGAGGTGGACACTGAAGCTTTCTTT
CASSFEVDTEAFF
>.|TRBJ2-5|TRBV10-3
TGTGCCATCAGTGAGGGGGGGCAAGAGACCCAGTACTTC
CAISEGGQETQYF